Listed below are T cell receptor beta chains from one sample, sequenced in a study of control samples from healthy donors and cancer patients. The protocol was immunoSEQ multiplex PCR, while the TCRdb copy is restricted to in-frame clones and leaves out a portion. Among over 150,000 clones listed, about 94% were seen once. Sequencing was carried out using blood. The receptors come from a man aged 40-55 years in good health. The CDR3 runs from the conserved cysteine through the conserved F or W. Fields, in order: J gene, clone size, V gene, D gene, CDR3 DNA, CDR3 protein. The D gene is left open where the match is weak. The listing skips clone size in some rows; elsewhere it reads once, few, many or a size class.

TRBJ1-2 | - | TRBV28 | - | TGTGCCAGCATCCAGACAGACACTATGGAGGGCTACACCTTC | CASIQTDTMEGYTF
TRBJ1-2 | - | TRBV28 | TRBD1 | TGTGCCAGCAGTTTATCAGGGACAGGATACCTATATGGCTACACCTTC | CASSLSGTGYLYGYTF
TRBJ1-5 | - | TRBV24-1 | TRBD1 | TGTGCCACCAGTTTGACAGGGGGTCAGCCCCAGCATTTT | CATSLTGGQPQHF
TRBJ2-7 | few | TRBV7-9 | - | TGTGCCAGCAGCTTAGGGGGGGACTTGTACGAGCAGTACTTC | CASSLGGDLYEQYF
TRBJ2-7 | - | TRBV27 | - | TGTGCCAGCAGTTTTGCCGGGGACGAGCAGTACTTC | CASSFAGDEQYF
TRBJ2-1 | - | TRBV23-1 | TRBD2 | TGCGCCAGCAGCCTAGCAGCGGGGGGGCAGGGTGAGCAGTTCTTC | CASSLAAGGQGEQFF
TRBJ2-7 | - | TRBV7-8 | - | TGTGCCAGCAGCTGGACCTCCTACGAGCAGTACTTC | CASSWTSYEQYF
TRBJ2-1 | - | TRBV2 | - | TGTGCCAGCAGTGAAGCGGGGAGCTCCTACAATGAGCAGTTCTTC | CASSEAGSSYNEQFF
TRBJ2-7 | - | TRBV10-3 | TRBD2 | TGTGCCATCAGCCCCACTAGCGGGGGGGCGTACGAGCAGTACTTC | CAISPTSGGAYEQYF
TRBJ1-3 | - | TRBV11-2 | TRBD1 | TGTGCCAGCAGCTTCCTACGACAGGGGGCTGGAAACACCATATATTTT | CASSFLRQGAGNTIYF
TRBJ1-2 | - | TRBV28 | - | TGTGCCAGCAGTTTAACAGTCTATGGCTACACCTTC | CASSLTVYGYTF
TRBJ1-4 | - | TRBV7-9 | TRBD1 | TGTGCCAGCAGCGTGACAGGGACAAATGAAAAACTGTTTTTT | CASSVTGTNEKLFF
TRBJ1-5 | - | TRBV7-8 | TRBD1 | TGTGCCAGCAGCTTCATGACAGGGGTTAATCAGCCCCAGCATTTT | CASSFMTGVNQPQHF
TRBJ2-1 | - | TRBV25-1 | - | TGTGCCAGCAGTGCCTATACCGGGGCGGGCGATGAGCAGTTCTTC | CASSAYTGAGDEQFF
TRBJ1-2 | - | TRBV18 | - | TGTGCCAGCTCACCCCCGGACCGTCGTTATGGCTACACCTTC | CASSPPDRRYGYTF
TRBJ1-1 | - | TRBV3-1/TRBV3-2 | - | TGTGCCAGCAGCCAAACAAGGGGCGCTGAAGCTTTCTTT | CASSQTRGAEAFF